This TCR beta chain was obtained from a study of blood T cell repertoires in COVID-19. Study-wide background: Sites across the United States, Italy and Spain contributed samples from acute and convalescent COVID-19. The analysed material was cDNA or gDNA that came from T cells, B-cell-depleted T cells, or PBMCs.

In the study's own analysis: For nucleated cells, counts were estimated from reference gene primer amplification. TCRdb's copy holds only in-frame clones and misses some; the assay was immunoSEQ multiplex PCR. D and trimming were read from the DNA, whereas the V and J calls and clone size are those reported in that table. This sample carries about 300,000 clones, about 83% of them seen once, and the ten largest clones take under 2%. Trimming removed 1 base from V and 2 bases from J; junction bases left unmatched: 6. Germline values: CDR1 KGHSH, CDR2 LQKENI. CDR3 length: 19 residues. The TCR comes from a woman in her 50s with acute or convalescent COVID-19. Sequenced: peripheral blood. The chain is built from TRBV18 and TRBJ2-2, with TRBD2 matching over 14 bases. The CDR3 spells CASSPLGTSGRINTGELFF. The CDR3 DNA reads TGTGCCAGCTCACCACTTGGGACTAGCGGGAGAATTAACACCGGGGAGCTGTTTTTT.